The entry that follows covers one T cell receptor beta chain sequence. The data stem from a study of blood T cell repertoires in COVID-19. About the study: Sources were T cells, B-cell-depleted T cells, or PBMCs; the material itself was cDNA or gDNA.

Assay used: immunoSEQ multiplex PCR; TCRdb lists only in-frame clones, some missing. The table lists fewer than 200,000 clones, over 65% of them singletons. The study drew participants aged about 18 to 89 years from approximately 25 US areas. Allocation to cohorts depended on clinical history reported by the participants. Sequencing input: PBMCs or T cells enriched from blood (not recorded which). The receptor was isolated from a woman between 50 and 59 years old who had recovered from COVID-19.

The CDR3 here is CASSQAGGTRDTQYF. CDR3 nucleotide sequence: TGTGCCAGCAGCCAAGCGGGGGGAACCAGGGATACGCAGTATTTT. This chain links TRBV3-1 (or the pseudogene TRBV3-2) with TRBJ2-3; 7 nucleotides align to TRBD2. Germline V gene data show CDR1 as LGHDT and CDR2 as YNNKEL (reference sequence). V lost 1 base and J lost 6; bases outside the gene matches: 7. This CDR3 has 15 amino acids.